The clone carrying this T cell receptor beta chain appeared a few times. This sample was included in a study of blood T cell repertoires in COVID-19. For the study at large: Acute-phase and convalescent COVID-19 samples originated in the United States, Italy and Spain. T cells, B-cell-depleted T cells, or PBMCs provided the cDNA or gDNA that served as material.

The CDR3 contains 17 residues. The junction had 6 bases not matched to a gene; V was cut back by 3 bases and J by 4 bases. The germline CDR1 and CDR2 sequences are KGHSH and LQKENI. Under the authors' procedure: Quantification of nucleated cells was approximated via reference gene primer amplification. Sequencing used immunoSEQ multiplex PCR; TCRdb keeps in-frame clones, though not all of them. That table furnishes V, J and clone size, whereas the DNA furnished D and trimming. The data hold around 70,000 clones, with around 70% observed a single time. This clonotype was sampled from a man between 65 and 85 years old with acute or convalescent COVID-19. The specimen was peripheral blood. This chain links TRBV18 with TRBJ2-6; 10 nucleotides agree with TRBD1. The CDR3 nucleotides read TGTGCCAGCTCACCTAGACAGGGGGCTCCGGGGGCCAACGTCCTGACTTTC. Translation gives CASSPRQGAPGANVLTF.